The TCR beta chain described here comes from a study of T cell changes during pregnancy in multiple sclerosis. The method was immunoSEQ multiplex PCR; TCRdb's version includes in-frame clones alone and lacks a portion of them. The sample shows roughly 53,000 clones, roughly 93% of them seen only once. Germline V gives CDR1 GTSNPN, CDR2 SVGIG (reference sequence). The V gene end was trimmed by 5 bases and the J gene end by 6 bases; junction bases not matched to a gene: 9. The CDR3 sequence is 13 residues long. J is TRBJ1-2 and V is TRBV30, with 7 bases identical to TRBD1. The TCR was taken from a female donor in good health, enrolled as a control in a pregnancy study. Material: CD4+ T cells from peripheral blood mononuclear cells, obtained in the second trimester of pregnancy. CDR3 nucleotides: TGTGCCTGGGCCTTAGGGACAGTAAATGGCTACACCTTC. It encodes CAWALGTVNGYTF. The whole variable domain, filled in from reference TRBV30 and TRBJ1-2, reads SQTIHQWPATLVQPVGSPLSLECTVEGTSNPNLYWYRQAAGRGLQLLFYSVGIGQISSEVPQNLSASRPQDRQFILSSKKLLLSDSGFYLCAWALGTVNGYTFGSGTRLTVV.